This TCR beta chain was sequenced for a study of blood T cell repertoires in COVID-19. Across the study: Some COVID-19 samples were acute and others convalescent; all came from the United States, Italy and Spain. The analysed material was cDNA or gDNA that came from T cells, B-cell-depleted T cells, or PBMCs.

The V gene's germline CDR1 is SGHTA and CDR2 FQGTGA. The CDR3 consists of 15 residues. V lost 2 bases, J lost 2 bases, and 13 bases lay in between. Per the authors' pipeline: Reference gene primers were amplified, and this amplification served to estimate nucleated cell counts. Profiling relied on immunoSEQ multiplex PCR, and the TCRdb table lists in-frame clones only, not all of them. The V and J calls and clone size are taken from that table; D and trimming were inferred from the DNA. The table lists roughly 250,000 clones, about 85% of them singletons, with about 0.93% in the top ten. This TCR came from a man aged 40-49 years with acute or convalescent COVID-19. The sequencing sample was made of peripheral blood. The gene calls are TRBV7-3 and TRBJ2-7; D perhaps matches TRBD1 (5 bases). The CDR3 coding sequence is TGTGCCAGCAGCTTAGGGGCAGGCCTAACCTACGAGCAGTACTTC. It codes for CASSLGAGLTYEQYF.